The 6 T cell receptor beta chains below come from one sample, sequenced in a study of blood T cells in healthy people across ages (dated by TCRdb to the mid-2010s). The library was built by means of 5' RACE. The sequencing machine was an Illumina HiSeq 2500. A second PCR of 7 to 11 cycles was performed with a sample-barcoded 5' primer and a J-beta primer mix. TCRdb reran the public reads through fastp at Q25 and MiXCR, keeping productive beta chains. Records with the same CDR3 protein are collapsed into one entry carrying the most frequent genes and DNA. This sample has about 1.6 million distinct CDR3 sequences in its table, and about 32% of those were observed once. Roughly 10% of the sample belongs to the ten largest clones. The sequencing sample was made of blood. The receptors were gathered from a woman aged 25 to 45 in good health.

This clonotype was recorded only once. The junction shows a germline mismatch at one end, possibly a read error. V usage is TRBV24-1 and J usage is TRBJ2-1; the D is unclear. The CDR3 runs to 14 residues. Germline V CDR1 and CDR2: KGHDR, SFDVKD. CDR3: CATSLPSSGNGQFF. The CDR3 region has the DNA TGTGCCACCAGTCTCCCGTCGTCAGGCAATGGGCAGTTCTTC.

V is TRBV3-1 and J is TRBJ2-1; TRBD2 aligns across 9 bases. This CDR3 region has 16 residues. The germline CDR1 and CDR2 sequences are LGHDT and YNNKEL (reference sequence). Trimming took 4 bases from V and 6 from J; bases not matched to a gene: 10. The CDR3 DNA reads as TGTGCCAGCAGCCCCCTACGGAGCGGGAGGTCCAATGAGCAGTTCTTC. Translating gives CASSPLRSGRSNEQFF.

The chain employs TRBV10-3 and TRBJ2-7; the match to TRBD1 covers 9 bases. The CDR3 runs to 17 residues. CDR1 is ENHRY, CDR2 SYGVKD, per germline. Unmatched junction bases numbered 20, after V lost 11 bases and J lost 3 bases. CDR3 residues: CAGSGTGFTTSLYEQYF. The CDR3 DNA is TGTGCCGGATCCGGGACAGGGTTCACCACGTCACTCTACGAGCAGTACTTC.

The chain links TRBV20-1 to TRBJ2-7, with 7 bases aligning to TRBD2. J was trimmed by 3 bases and V by 5 bases; bases with no gene match: 4. CDR3 length: 12 residues. The germline V gene encodes CDR1 DFQATT and CDR2 SNEGSKA (reference sequence). This CDR3 is CSAGRTSYEQYF. In DNA, the CDR3 is TGCAGTGCTGGAAGGACTAGCTACGAGCAGTACTTC.

The sample holds many counts of this clonotype. This chain uses TRBV15 with TRBJ2-5; D is uncertain. CDR3 length: 14 amino acids. The germline V gene encodes CDR1 LNHNV and CDR2 YYDKDF (reference sequence). Trimming stripped 5 bases from V and 1 base from J, with 11 bases between. CDR3 nucleotides: TGTGCCACCAGCGAAGAGAGTGGCCAAGAGACCCAGTACTTC. The encoded protein is CATSEESGQETQYF.

The chain links TRBV6-2 or TRBV6-3 to TRBJ2-1; D perhaps matches TRBD2 (6 bases). Germline CDR1 and CDR2: MNHEY and SVGEGT. The V and J ends lost 2 bases and 7 bases respectively, with 27 bases between them. This CDR3 is built from 19 residues. The CDR3 loop is CASSYELASYSVVENEQFF. The CDR3 DNA reads as TGTGCCAGCAGTTACGAACTAGCAAGCTACTCGGTGGTCGAGAATGAGCAGTTCTTC.